This TCR beta chain was retrieved from a study of T cell responses to AZD1222 COVID-19 vaccine. Data came from immunoSEQ multiplex PCR; TCRdb stores just in-frame clones and leaves some out. The table includes roughly 190,000 clones, over 85% detected once. The TCR was taken from an adult who received the MenACWY meningococcal vaccine as a control. Here the sequenced sample was peripheral blood, taken 28 days after the second dose of the MenACWY control vaccine.

CDR3 amino acids: CSAAQTSGLYTGELFF. Written as DNA, the CDR3 is TGCAGCGCTGCGCAGACTAGCGGCCTTTATACCGGGGAGCTGTTTTTT. The rearrangement joins TRBV29-1 to TRBJ2-2; 9 bases map to TRBD2. The CDR3 covers 16 residues. From germline, CDR1 is SQVTM and CDR2 ANQGSEA. V shed 7 bases, J shed 5 bases, and the junction held 14 bases outside the gene matches.